These 24 T cell receptor beta chains were all obtained from the same sample, sequenced in a study of blood T cell repertoires in COVID-19. The assay was immunoSEQ multiplex PCR, and TCRdb's table has in-frame clones only and misses some. The profile shows 130,000 to 150,000 clones, around 87% of them singletons. Specimen: peripheral blood. These receptors came from a man between 45 and 60 years old who had recovered from COVID-19.

The V call is TRBV5-1, the J call TRBJ1-2, with a possible D match to TRBD1 (6 bases). The CDR3 is 15 amino acids. V was trimmed by 4 bases and J by 0 bases, leaving 13 bases between them. The germline V gene encodes CDR1 SGHRS and CDR2 YFSETQ. CDR3 protein: CASSPKQGSNYGYTF. CDR3 in DNA: TGCGCCAGCAGCCCTAAACAGGGTTCTAACTATGGCTACACCTTC.

J is TRBJ2-7 and V is TRBV23-1; D gene uncertain. TRBV23-1 is treated as an ORF (open reading frame) with a function not yet certain. Trimming shortened V by 8 bases and J by 3 bases, and 14 bases separated the two germline ends. The length of the CDR3 is 13 residues. The CDR3, as DNA: TGCGCCAGCCTTGAGGTGAGCAGCTACGAGCAGTACTTC. Translated, it gives CASLEVSSYEQYF.

The genes are TRBV6-2 or TRBV6-3 and TRBJ2-2, with D possibly matching TRBD1 (5 bases). V lost 2 bases, J lost 2 bases, and 15 bases lay in between. CDR1 and CDR2 from the germline V gene are MNHEY and SVGEGT. CDR3 size: 17 residues. The CDR3 loop is CASSYAAGKGNTGELFF. CDR3 bases: TGTGCCAGCAGTTACGCGGCAGGGAAGGGAAACACCGGGGAGCTGTTTTTT.

V and J are TRBV21-1 and TRBJ1-1; no DNA check was done on the table's D call, TRBD1. TRBV21-1 is described as a pseudogene. The CDR3 consists of 17 residues. The CDR3: CASSKGPDRGGSTEAFF. The CDR3 coding sequence is TGTGCCAGCAGCAAGGGCCCGGACAGGGGCGGTAGCACTGAAGCTTTCTTT.

This clone is medium-sized by share. V gene TRBV2 combines with J gene TRBJ2-1; possibly TRBD1 for D (6 bases). Germline CDR1 reads SNHLY; CDR2 reads FYNNEI. Between the trimmed V and J ends, which lost 6 bases and 8 bases, there was a span of 14 bases. CDR3 length: 13 amino acids. CDR3 sequence reads: CASRGDNVDEQFF. CDR3 DNA sequence: TGTGCCAGCAGGGGGGACAATGTCGATGAGCAGTTCTTC. The full variable domain, with the rest looked up from reference TRBV2 and TRBJ2-1, is EPEVTQTPSHQVTQMGQEVILRCVPISNHLYFYWYRQILGQKVEFLVSFYNNEISEKSEIFDDQFSVERPDGSNFTLKIRSTKLEDSAMYFCASRGDNVDEQFFGPGTRLTVL.

The DNA of the CDR3 is TGTGCCAGCAGTTACGAAAGCGGGGGGACATCAGATACGCAGTATTTT. This codes for CASSYESGGTSDTQYF. The chain carries TRBV6-5 and TRBJ2-3; 9 nucleotides line up with TRBD2. Germline V gives CDR1 MNHEY, CDR2 SVGAGI. The CDR3 length is 16 residues. The J segment lost 4 bases and the V segment lost 2 bases, leaving 7 bases of the junction unmatched.

V usage is TRBV18 and J usage is TRBJ1-4; a possible D gene is TRBD1 (5 bases). The CDR3 loop spans 14 amino acids. Trimming stripped 4 bases from V and 5 bases from J, with 11 bases between. The germline CDR1 and CDR2 sequences are KGHSH and LQKENI. CDR3 nucleotides: TGTGCCAGCTCACTAGACAGAACCAATGAAAAACTGTTTTTT. Protein product: CASSLDRTNEKLFF.

The gene calls are TRBV5-5 and TRBJ2-7, with TRBD1 matching 7 bases. The ends lost 1 base at V and 6 bases at J; junction bases unmatched: 7. CDR1 is SGHKS, CDR2 YYEKEE, per germline (reference sequence). The CDR3 covers 14 residues. The CDR3: CASSLNRGVVEQYF. The CDR3 DNA reads as TGTGCCAGCAGCTTGAACAGGGGTGTGGTCGAGCAGTACTTC.

This sequence joins TRBV4-3 and TRBJ2-1, with 11 bases aligning to TRBD2. This CDR3 is built from 16 residues. V shed 5 bases, J shed 4 bases, and the junction held 7 bases outside the gene matches. Germline values: CDR1 LGHNA, CDR2 YSLEER. CDR3 DNA sequence: TGCGCCAGCAGCTTCCGGACTAGCGGGTCATACAATGAGCAGTTCTTC. Translating it yields CASSFRTSGSYNEQFF.

This rearrangement joins TRBV19 to TRBJ2-5; TRBD2 matches 13 bases. The CDR3 length is 18 residues. Per the germline V gene, CDR1 is LNHDA and CDR2 is SQIVND (reference sequence). Losses at the gene ends were 3 bases for V and 0 bases for J; bases not matched to a gene: 7. CDR3 residues: CASSMRIGLAGDQETQYF. The DNA of the CDR3 is TGTGCCAGTAGTATGCGAATCGGACTAGCGGGGGACCAAGAGACCCAGTACTTC.

This chain connects TRBV6-5 to TRBJ1-2; weak D call: TRBD1 (6 bases). Germline V gene data show CDR1 as MNHEY and CDR2 as SVGAGI. The CDR3 is made up of 15 amino acids. Trimming took off 6 bases at V and 4 bases at J, with 18 bases between the two ends. This CDR3 reads CASRPSYSDSYGYTF. Here the CDR3 DNA reads TGTGCCAGCAGACCATCGTATTCGGACAGCTATGGCTACACCTTC.

In DNA form, the CDR3 reads TGTGCCAGCAGCCAAGATCCGCGGAGACCCCTCCACTTT. It translates to CASSQDPRRPLHF. This chain uses TRBV4-2 with TRBJ1-6; D uncertain. Trimming shortened V by 0 bases and J by 12 bases, and 9 bases separated the two germline ends. The CDR3 contains 13 residues. Germline CDR1 and CDR2: LGHNA and YNFKEQ.

V is TRBV4-3 and J is TRBJ1-1, with D perhaps matching TRBD1 (6 bases). This CDR3 comprises 15 residues. CDR1 is LGHNA, CDR2 YSLEER, per germline. The V end was cut by 1 base, the J end by 8 bases, with 17 bases between. CDR3 coding DNA: TGCGCCAGCAGCCAAGCCACCATCAGGGGCGGAGAAGCTTTCTTT. Its translation is CASSQATIRGGEAFF.

V usage is TRBV25-1 and J usage is TRBJ2-7; TRBD2 is a possible D gene (5 bases). V shed 3 bases and J shed 4 bases, with 13 bases lying between them. The CDR3 sequence is 14 residues long. From germline, CDR1 is MGHDK and CDR2 SYGVNS. The CDR3 protein is CASSEPGRGYEQYF. The CDR3 DNA sequence: TGTGCCAGCAGTGAGCCAGGCCGAGGGTACGAGCAGTACTTC.

The DNA of the CDR3 is TGTGCCAGCAGTTTGATGTTGGGAGTCGGCTATGGCTACACCTTC. It encodes CASSLMLGVGYGYTF. The chain couples TRBV6-5 to TRBJ1-2, with D hard to call. The germline V gene has CDR1 MNHEY and CDR2 SVGAGI. With 4 bases removed from V and 4 bases from J, the gap between germline ends came to 16 bases. The CDR3 sequence is 15 residues long.

This chain joins TRBV9 and TRBJ2-7, with D perhaps TRBD2 (5 bases). With 4 bases removed from V and 0 bases from J, the gap between germline ends came to 17 bases. CDR1 is SGDLS, CDR2 YYNGEE, per germline. The CDR3 consists of 16 residues. The CDR3 loop reads CASSPQVSGSSYEQYF. The CDR3 region has the DNA TGTGCCAGCAGCCCTCAAGTGAGCGGAAGCTCCTACGAGCAGTACTTC.

This clone has a single count. The chain recombines TRBV11-2 with TRBJ2-1, with D unresolved. The V and J ends lost 0 bases and 3 bases respectively, with 3 bases between them. Germline loops: CDR1 SGHAT, CDR2 FQNNGV. The CDR3 has 13 amino acids. Here the CDR3 DNA reads TGTGCCAGCAGCTTAGACCTCTACAATGAGCAGTTCTTC. It encodes CASSLDLYNEQFF.

This rearrangement joins TRBV5-4 to TRBJ2-1; 8 nucleotides agree with TRBD1. Germline-derived CDR1 and CDR2 are SGHNT and YYREEE (reference sequence). The CDR3 spans 14 residues. V gave up 4 bases and J gave up 4 bases; unmatched junction bases: 4. DNA of the CDR3: TGTGCCAGCAGCGTCCGGGACAGGTACAATGAGCAGTTCTTC. Protein: CASSVRDRYNEQFF.

This chain joins TRBV19 and TRBJ2-5; D might be TRBD2 (5 bases). Germline V CDR1 and CDR2: LNHDA, SQIVND (reference sequence). The V and J ends lost 3 bases and 5 bases respectively, with 19 bases between them. This CDR3 is 16 amino acids long. CDR3 bases: TGTGCCAGTAGTATTACTAGAGAGGACGGTGGGGAGACCCAGTACTTC. Translating gives CASSITREDGGETQYF.

V gene TRBV7-2 combines with J gene TRBJ2-1; D might be TRBD2 (7 bases). The V gene lost 0 bases and the J gene lost 2 bases, with 8 bases spanning the gap. The CDR3 is made up of 15 amino acids. Per the germline V gene, CDR1 is SGHTA and CDR2 is FQGNSA. Written as DNA, the CDR3 is TGTGCCAGCAGCTTAGCGGGGGGGCCCTACAATGAGCAGTTCTTC. The encoded protein is CASSLAGGPYNEQFF.

The V and J genes are TRBV15 and TRBJ2-1, with TRBD1 as a possible D gene (6 bases). Germline V gene data show CDR1 as LNHNV and CDR2 as YYDKDF (reference sequence). Deletions cut 3 bases from V and 0 bases from J, with 12 bases between. The CDR3 runs 16 residues. This CDR3 is CATSSLHRVSYNEQFF. The CDR3 nucleotides are TGTGCCACCAGCAGCCTGCACAGGGTCTCCTACAATGAGCAGTTCTTC.

For the CDR3, the DNA is TGCGCCAGCAGCTGGCTCCCGGGACTAGCCGTAGGCACCGGGGAGCTGTTTTTT. This gives the protein CASSWLPGLAVGTGELFF. The rearrangement joins TRBV5-1 to TRBJ2-2; TRBD2 aligns across 9 bases. Looked up from germline, CDR1 is SGHRS and CDR2 is YFSETQ. With 3 bases clipped from V and 4 bases from J, the junction kept 13 bases outside the gene matches. The CDR3 contains 18 residues.

The V gene is TRBV7-6, the J gene TRBJ2-7, with 10 bases fitting TRBD2. This CDR3 is 17 amino acids long. Germline CDR1 reads SGHVS; CDR2 reads FNYEAQ. The J segment lost 2 bases and the V segment lost 1 base, leaving 8 bases of the junction unmatched. The CDR3 is CASSLEASGGNTYEQYF. The DNA of the CDR3 is TGTGCCAGCAGCTTAGAGGCTAGCGGGGGTAATACCTACGAGCAGTACTTC.

This rearrangement joins TRBV10-3 to TRBJ2-3, with a tentative D call TRBD2 (6 bases). CDR1 is ENHRY, CDR2 SYGVKD, per germline. The CDR3 is 14 amino acids. The V end was cut by 11 bases, the J end by 4 bases, with 19 bases between. The CDR3 loop is CASRDSKKADTQYF. The CDR3 bases are TGTGCCTCACGGGACTCTAAAAAGGCAGATACGCAGTATTTT.